The 26 T cell receptor beta chains listed next were all sequenced from one sample in a study of radiotherapy plus CTLA-4 blockade in lung cancer. Here immunoSEQ multiplex PCR was the method, and the copy in TCRdb shows in-frame clones only, minus some. The data contain about 66,000 clones, around 83% of them singletons. Material: peripheral blood, obtained from a patient treated with radiotherapy plus ipilimumab. The origin of the receptors is a human donor with non-small cell lung cancer who had a partial response to radiotherapy plus ipilimumab.

This chain links TRBV28 with TRBJ2-2; D remains ambiguous. Germline CDR1 is MDHEN and CDR2 is SYDVKM. V was shortened by 6 bases and J by 0 bases, with 11 bases between the two germline ends. The CDR3 has 15 amino acids. In DNA form, the CDR3 reads TGTGCCAGCAGCAAGCCCCAACCGAACACCGGGGAGCTGTTTTTT. The encoded protein is CASSKPQPNTGELFF.

V usage is TRBV27 and J usage is TRBJ1-1, with 10 bases fitting TRBD1. The V and J ends lost 5 bases and 4 bases, in that order; junction bases with no gene match: 4. Germline CDR1 MNHEY, CDR2 SMNVEV (reference sequence). The CDR3 consists of 14 residues. The CDR3 here is CASSRDRGGTEAFF. CDR3 DNA: TGTGCCAGCAGTCGGGACAGGGGCGGCACTGAAGCTTTCTTT.

V is TRBV28 and J is TRBJ1-5, with D possibly TRBD1 on 6 matching bases. V dropped 6 bases and J dropped 5 bases, with 11 bases sitting between them. Germline V CDR1 and CDR2: MDHEN, SYDVKM. This CDR3 is 13 amino acids long. CDR3 sequence (DNA): TGTGCCAGCAGACCGGACAGATATCAGCCCCAGCATTTT. Residues: CASRPDRYQPQHF.

The V gene is TRBV30, the J gene TRBJ1-2; D call uncertain. V was trimmed by 5 bases and J by 0 bases, leaving 10 bases between them. The CDR3 is 13 residues long. The germline CDR1 and CDR2 sequences are GTSNPN and SVGIG (reference sequence). The CDR3 DNA is TGTGCCTGGGGGCCAGTAGCTAACTATGGCTACACCTTC. Residues: CAWGPVANYGYTF. Combining the CDR3 with reference TRBV30 and TRBJ1-2 gives the whole variable domain SQTIHQWPATLVQPVGSPLSLECTVEGTSNPNLYWYRQAAGRGLQLLFYSVGIGQISSEVPQNLSASRPQDRQFILSSKKLLLSDSGFYLCAWGPVANYGYTFGSGTRLTVV.

CDR3 DNA: TGTGCCAGTAGGGGGGCCAGGAACACTGAAGCTTTCTTT. Amino acid sequence: CASRGARNTEAFF. This chain uses TRBV19 with TRBJ1-1; weak D call: TRBD1 (6 bases). Trimming took off 6 bases at V and 1 base at J, with 9 bases between the two ends. The CDR3 sequence is 13 residues long. Per germline, CDR1 LNHDA and CDR2 SQIVND (reference sequence).

The V gene is TRBV5-1, the J gene TRBJ2-1, with 10 bases that match TRBD2. The germline CDR1 and CDR2 sequences are SGHRS and YFSETQ. The CDR3 contains 14 residues. V lost 3 bases and J lost 8; bases outside the gene matches: 5. The DNA of the CDR3 is TGCGCCAGCAGCTCTAGCGGGAGTACGTATGAGCAGTTCTTC. Protein sequence: CASSSSGSTYEQFF.

This chain connects TRBV19 to TRBJ2-5, with 10 bases matching TRBD2. The CDR3 spans 16 residues. Germline V gene data show CDR1 as LNHDA and CDR2 as SQIVND (reference sequence). J was trimmed by 4 bases and V by 5 bases; bases with no gene match: 10. The CDR3 loop is CASSPGGLAGVETQYF. Here the CDR3 DNA reads TGTGCCAGTAGTCCCGGGGGGCTAGCGGGGGTAGAGACCCAGTACTTC. The full variable domain, rest sourced from reference TRBV19 and TRBJ2-5, is DGGITQSPKYLFRKEGQNVTLSCEQNLNHDAMYWYRQDPGQGLRLIYYSQIVNDFQKGDIAEGYSVSREKKESFPLTVTSAQKNPTAFYLCASSPGGLAGVETQYFGPGTRLLVL.

This chain connects TRBV18 to TRBJ2-7; possible D gene TRBD1, 6 bases. This CDR3 comprises 13 residues. Trimming took 6 bases from V and 6 from J, leaving 15 bases between them. The germline gives CDR1 KGHSH, CDR2 LQKENI. CDR3 DNA sequence: TGTGCCAGCTCCCGTCAGGGGTCGGTCGAGCAGTACTTC. This codes for CASSRQGSVEQYF.

Regarding this clone: An end of the junction differs from the germline gene, which may be a read error. This specimen includes other DNA sequences encoding the same CDR3. The V gene is TRBV5-1, the J gene TRBJ1-3; D is perhaps TRBD1 (6 bases). The germline V gene has CDR1 SGHRS and CDR2 YFSETQ. The CDR3 is 15 residues long. CDR3: CASSLNLGAGNTIYF. CDR3 bases: TGTGCCAGCAGCTTGAACTTGGGGGCGGGAAACACCATATATTTT.

V is TRBV5-1 and J is TRBJ2-1; 8 bases match TRBD2. Trimming removed 0 bases from V and 0 bases from J; junction bases left unmatched: 2. The germline V gene encodes CDR1 SGHRS and CDR2 YFSETQ. The CDR3 covers 16 residues. CDR3 coding DNA: TGCGCCAGCAGCTTGGAAAGCGGGAGCTCCTACAATGAGCAGTTCTTC. Translated, it gives CASSLESGSSYNEQFF. Complete variable domain (other parts from reference TRBV5-1 and TRBJ2-1): KAGVTQTPRYLIKTRGQQVTLSCSPISGHRSVSWYQQTPGQGLQFLFEYFSETQRNKGNFPGRFSGRQFSNSRSEMNVSTLELGDSALYLCASSLESGSSYNEQFFGPGTRLTVL.

CDR3 sequence reads: CASSTNLESQHF. CDR3 DNA sequence: TGTGCCAGCAGTACTAACCTCGAGTCCCAGCATTTT. This sequence joins TRBV28 and TRBJ1-5; D is uncertain. CDR3 length: 12 residues. CDR1 is MDHEN, CDR2 SYDVKM, per germline. V lost 5 bases, J lost 11 bases, and 13 bases lay in between.

The genes are TRBV28 and TRBJ1-2, with TRBD1 matching over 7 bases. With V trimmed by 4 bases and J by 0 bases, 2 bases remained unmatched. Germline CDR1 is MDHEN and CDR2 is SYDVKM. The CDR3 spans 14 residues. This chain's CDR3 is CASSSRGANYGYTF. For the CDR3, the DNA is TGTGCCAGCAGTTCCAGGGGGGCTAACTATGGCTACACCTTC.

The count of this clone is one. The J gene is TRBJ1-1, the V gene TRBV7-9; D is unclear. Germline V gene lookup returns CDR1 SEHNR and CDR2 FQNEAQ (reference sequence). V lost 2 bases and J 1 base, leaving 5 bases between the germline ends. The CDR3 loop spans 13 amino acids. The CDR3 bases are TGTGCCAGCAGCTTACAGGAGAACACTGAAGCTTTCTTT. Protein sequence: CASSLQENTEAFF.

This clone was counted a few times. The chain employs TRBV9 and TRBJ2-7, with 12 bases that match TRBD2. J was trimmed by 10 bases and V by 4 bases; bases with no gene match: 6. The germline V gene encodes CDR1 SGDLS and CDR2 YYNGEE. The CDR3 spans 13 residues. CDR3 amino acids: CASSRTSGEFQYF. The CDR3 region has the DNA TGTGCCAGCAGCCGGACTAGCGGGGAGTTCCAGTACTTC.

The gene calls are TRBV9 and TRBJ2-5, with 7 bases that match TRBD1. This CDR3 comprises 14 residues. V shed 4 bases, J shed 4 bases, and the junction held 7 bases outside the gene matches. Germline CDR1 SGDLS, CDR2 YYNGEE. In DNA form, the CDR3 reads TGTGCCAGCAGCATCCCGGGACAGATAGAGACCCAGTACTTC. It yields the protein CASSIPGQIETQYF.

CDR3 nucleotide sequence: TGTGCCTGGAGCGATATTGGACTAGCGGGAGTTGTCGATGAGCAGTTCTTC. It yields the protein CAWSDIGLAGVVDEQFF. The gene calls are TRBV30 and TRBJ2-1, with 13 bases lining up with TRBD2. Germline V gene data show CDR1 as GTSNPN and CDR2 as SVGIG (reference sequence). V trimming: 3 bases; J trimming: 8 bases; junction bases outside the gene matches: 13. CDR3 size: 17 residues.

The gene calls are TRBV5-4 and TRBJ1-5, with a possible D match to TRBD1 (6 bases). CDR1 and CDR2 from the germline V gene are SGHNT and YYREEE (reference sequence). This CDR3 region has 16 residues. Between the trimmed V and J ends, which lost 3 bases and 2 bases, there was a span of 15 bases. CDR3 DNA: TGTGCCAGCAGCTCCATGACGGCAGGGGGCAATCAGCCCCAGCATTTT. As protein: CASSSMTAGGNQPQHF.

The V call is TRBV5-5, the J call TRBJ2-2; D is unresolved. The germline V gene encodes CDR1 SGHKS and CDR2 YYEKEE (reference sequence). The CDR3 consists of 16 residues. V dropped 2 bases and J dropped 0 bases, with 11 bases sitting between them. CDR3 sequence reads: CASSLILVTNTGELFF. The CDR3 coding sequence is TGTGCCAGCAGCTTAATACTGGTAACGAACACCGGGGAGCTGTTTTTT.

A single count supports this clone. The chain links TRBV7-9 to TRBJ2-2, with TRBD2 matching 8 bases. Germline assignment: CDR1 SEHNR and CDR2 FQNEAQ (reference sequence). The V segment lost 4 bases and the J segment 3 bases; nucleotides outside the gene matches: 7. There are 16 residues in the CDR3. The CDR3 DNA sequence: TGTGCCAGCAGCTCCTTCTCGGGGGGGCACACCGGGGAGCTGTTTTTT. Protein: CASSSFSGGHTGELFF.

CDR3 in amino acids: CASSSFGPSGRVDEQFF. DNA for the CDR3: TGTGCCAGCAGCTCCTTCGGGCCTAGCGGGAGGGTTGATGAGCAGTTCTTC. The rearrangement uses TRBV11-2 and TRBJ2-1; 12 bases agree with TRBD2. The CDR3 runs 17 residues. Unmatched junction bases numbered 12, after V lost 4 bases and J lost 8 bases. Germline loops: CDR1 SGHAT, CDR2 FQNNGV.

The chain recombines TRBV18 with TRBJ2-3; TRBD2 might be the D (6 bases). Trimming stripped 3 bases from V and 3 bases from J, with 10 bases between. This CDR3 spans 14 amino acids. Germline lookup yields CDR1 KGHSH and CDR2 LQKENI. The CDR3, as DNA: TGTGCCAGCTCACCGGGGGGTTTGACAGATACGCAGTATTTT. This gives the protein CASSPGGLTDTQYF.

This clone was recorded once. The chain joins TRBV30 to TRBJ2-7, with D uncertain. The CDR3 loop spans 12 amino acids. The V gene lost 0 bases and the J gene lost 4 bases, with 7 bases spanning the gap. Germline V gene sequence: CDR1 GTSNPN, CDR2 SVGIG (reference sequence). CDR3 amino acids: CAWSVSGYEQYF. CDR3 nucleotide sequence: TGTGCCTGGAGTGTATCCGGGTACGAGCAGTACTTC.

This clone was found a few times. The chain has TRBV28 and TRBJ2-7, with a weak D call TRBD1 (6 bases). The CDR3 spans 11 residues. Trimming took off 6 bases at V and 6 bases at J, with 9 bases between the two ends. In germline, CDR1 is MDHEN, CDR2 SYDVKM. This chain's CDR3 is CASRAGAEQYF. CDR3 coding DNA: TGTGCCAGCAGGGCAGGGGCCGAGCAGTACTTC.

The V call is TRBV7-2, the J call TRBJ2-7; 7 bases fit TRBD1. V shed 4 bases, J shed 3 bases, and the junction held 6 bases outside the gene matches. The CDR3 is 14 amino acids. The germline V gene encodes CDR1 SGHTA and CDR2 FQGNSA. The CDR3 region is CASSSNRGNYEQYF. The CDR3 DNA reads as TGTGCCAGCAGCTCAAACAGGGGTAACTACGAGCAGTACTTC.

The chain joins TRBV11-2 to TRBJ2-7; TRBD1 matches at 12 bases. This CDR3 comprises 13 residues. V was clipped by 5 bases and J by 6 bases; unmatched bases: 2. Germline V lookup: CDR1 SGHAT, CDR2 FQNNGV. The DNA for the CDR3 is TGTGCCAGCAGCCCGGGACAGGGGGCCGAGCAGTACTTC. Translating it yields CASSPGQGAEQYF.

The J gene is TRBJ2-2, the V gene TRBV2, with TRBD1 matching over 9 bases. The ends lost 1 base at V and 4 bases at J; junction bases unmatched: 10. CDR1 and CDR2 (germline): SNHLY, FYNNEI. This CDR3 spans 18 amino acids. Here the CDR3 DNA reads TGTGCCAGCAGTGAAGGGACAGGGGACCCCCTGATCACCGGGGAGCTGTTTTTT. It codes for CASSEGTGDPLITGELFF. Full variable domain (missing parts from reference TRBV2 and TRBJ2-2): EPEVTQTPSHQVTQMGQEVILRCVPISNHLYFYWYRQILGQKVEFLVSFYNNEISEKSEIFDDQFSVERPDGSNFTLKIRSTKLEDSAMYFCASSEGTGDPLITGELFFGEGSRLTVL.